The rows below give T cell receptor beta chains drawn from one sample of a study of blood T cell repertoires in COVID-19. Profiled with immunoSEQ multiplex PCR; TCRdb holds only in-frame clones, not every one. This sample has about 150,000 clones, with roughly 84% found just once. Material for sequencing was peripheral blood. The receptors were gathered from a woman in her fifties or sixties with acute or convalescent COVID-19. CDR3s include the opening cysteine and the closing phenylalanine or tryptophan. The order of the fields is V gene, D gene, J gene, clone size, CDR3 DNA, CDR3 protein. A D gene is named only where the DNA matches it firmly. Clone size appears in some rows only: once, few, many, or a class for an expanded clone.

>TRBV15|NA|TRBJ1-2|NA
TGTGCCACCGCCGAGAGTCCTAACTATGGCTACACCTTC
CATAESPNYGYTF
>TRBV5-4|NA|TRBJ2-7|NA
TGTGCCAGCAGCTCAGGTGGAGGGGGCAACGAGCAGTACTTC
CASSSGGGGNEQYF
>TRBV19|TRBD2|TRBJ2-6|NA
TGTGCCAGTAGTATCTTTGTCAGCCTAGCGGCGTACTCTGGGGCCAACGTCCTGACTTTC
CASSIFVSLAAYSGANVLTF
>TRBV5-4|NA|TRBJ2-7|NA
TGTGCCAGCAGCTTTCAGGGCCCCTACGAGCAGTACTTC
CASSFQGPYEQYF
>TRBV9|TRBD2|TRBJ2-7|once
TGTGCCAGCAGCCCGGGCAGCGGGAGGAAGCACATCAACTACGAGCAGTACTTC
CASSPGSGRKHINYEQYF
>TRBV5-1|NA|TRBJ2-2|NA
TGCGCCAGCAGCTTGTCCGGGGAAGTCACCGGGGAGCTGTTTTTT
CASSLSGEVTGELFF
>TRBV7-2|NA|TRBJ1-2|NA
TGTGCCAGCAGCTTAGAACTGGGGCACTATGGCTACACCTTC
CASSLELGHYGYTF
>TRBV2|NA|TRBJ1-4|once
TGTGCCAGCAGTGAAAACAGGGTCGGTCGAAATGAAAAACTGTTTTTT
CASSENRVGRNEKLFF
>TRBV24-1|TRBD1|TRBJ1-4|once
TGTGCCACCAGTGATCCGGGACAGGGTAATGAAAAACTGTTTTTT
CATSDPGQGNEKLFF
>TRBV6-5|NA|TRBJ1-2|NA
TGTGCCAGCAGCCCCTTGGGGGACTATAACTATGGCTACACCTTC
CASSPLGDYNYGYTF
>TRBV5-1|TRBD1|TRBJ2-2|NA
TGCGCCAGCAGCCCGGGACAGGGATCAGGCACCGGGGAGCTGTTTTTT
CASSPGQGSGTGELFF